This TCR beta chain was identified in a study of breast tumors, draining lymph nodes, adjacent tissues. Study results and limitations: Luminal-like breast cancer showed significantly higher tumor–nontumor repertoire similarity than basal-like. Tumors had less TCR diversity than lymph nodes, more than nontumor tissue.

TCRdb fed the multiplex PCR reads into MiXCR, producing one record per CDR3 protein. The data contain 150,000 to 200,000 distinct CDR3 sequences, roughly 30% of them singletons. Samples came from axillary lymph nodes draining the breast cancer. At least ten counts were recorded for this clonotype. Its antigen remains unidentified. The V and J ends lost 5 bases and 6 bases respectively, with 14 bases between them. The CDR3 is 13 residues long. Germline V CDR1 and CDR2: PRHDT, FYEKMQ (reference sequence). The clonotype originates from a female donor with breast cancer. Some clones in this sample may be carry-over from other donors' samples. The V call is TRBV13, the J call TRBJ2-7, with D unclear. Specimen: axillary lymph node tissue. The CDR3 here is CASSPVTVGEQYF. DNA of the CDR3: TGTGCCAGCAGCCCTGTAACCGTCGGCGAGCAGTACTTC.